The text below deals with one T cell receptor (beta chain). Its antigen is still unknown. Germline CDR1 reads KGHSH; CDR2 reads LQKENI. The ends were cut back, 1 base at V and 2 bases at J, with 8 bases in the middle. CDR3 size: 14 residues. The protocol was immunoSEQ multiplex PCR, while the TCRdb copy is restricted to in-frame clones and leaves out a portion. Of around 84,000 clones listed, around nine tenths were seen once; the top ten hold 0.4% to 0.55%. Individuals having autoimmune disease history or systemic immunosuppression were not enrolled. The data stem from a study of OX40 agonist ivuxolimab in advanced cancers. Study context: Partial responses were seen in three patients, one with hepatocellular carcinoma and two with cutaneous melanoma. Study-wide results and caveats: Expanded clones were, on average, more numerous in CD8+ T cells than in CD4+.

The clonotype comes from an adult with an advanced solid tumor such as melanoma, head and neck, liver or kidney cancer. The chain joins TRBV18 to TRBJ1-1; D unclear. The sequencing here drew on CD4+ or CD8+ T cells sorted from blood, taken in a trial of the OX40 agonist ivuxolimab. The CDR3 spells CASSPLSRNTEAFF. CDR3 in DNA: TGTGCCAGCTCACCACTTTCCCGAAACACTGAAGCTTTCTTT.